Listed below are T cell receptor beta chains from one sample, sequenced in a study of CD8+CD57+ T cells in acquired aplastic anemia. One entry per CDR3 protein, called by TCRdb with MiXCR from the reads. The sample comprises about 180,000 distinct CDR3 sequences, over 40% of which are singletons, and about 1.7% rests with the top ten. The sequencing input was sorted CD4+, CD8+, or CD8+CD57+ T cells (not recorded which) from PBMCs. Receptors were obtained from a human donor with aplastic anemia. The CDR3 runs from the conserved cysteine through the conserved F or W.

v_gene	CDR3aa
TRBV19	CASRPRGTEAFF
TRBV24-1	CATSVLDEQFF
TRBV10-3	CAIRSEGLGGSALHF
TRBV15	CATSRGAQIAEAFF
TRBV2	CASSDDSLNYGYTF
TRBV10-3	CAISGAVTQPQHF
TRBV6-1	CASSRAGGNQPQHF
TRBV10-3	CAISDGVGTQYF
TRBV20-1	CSALRQGHQETQYF
TRBV13	CASSDLAGVGYEQYF
TRBV10-3	CAISGDSNYGYTF
TRBV20-1	CSAPKDSSANEKLFF
TRBV7-9	CASSSSITGELFF
TRBV25-1	CASSELAGANTQYF
TRBV29-1	CSVRDRGWDNEQFF
TRBV10-3	CAISGGWRVTGGYTF
TRBV5-5	CASSLAGTSGRYEQYF
TRBV15	CATSRERLSYEQYF
TRBV19	CASSLSSSGNTIYF
TRBV25-1	CASSGFGGNANGYTF
TRBV28	CASIDTTNEKLFF
TRBV28	CASRLGGSGNTIYF
TRBV12-3/TRBV12-4	CASRRDRGEQPQHF
TRBV6-1	CASSLRTGGVEPQHF
TRBV7-2	CASSLVTGPGDGELFF
TRBV7-9	CASSRDPGGTQYF
TRBV7-8	CASNSPVNTEAFF
TRBV5-1	CASSRGSTGEAFF
TRBV7-2	CASSLVGPGTTEAFF
TRBV4-3	CASSQVGVKANGYTF
TRBV11-2	CASSPSKLAGGLGANVLTF
TRBV2	CASSDAETYEQYF
TRBV9	CASSVAAGGRQETQYF
TRBV10-3	CAISESTGANEKLFF
TRBV10-3	CAISDRGKITEAFF
TRBV20-1	CSASDRLSRGYTF
TRBV25-1	CASAGGACYNEQFF
TRBV20-1	CSASGRKGNSPLHF
TRBV7-6	CASSLSVSGANVLTF
TRBV2	CASSEEREAYEQYF
TRBV12-3/TRBV12-4	CAGRLSGGEGTQHF
TRBV19	CASSMGGEETQYF
TRBV10-3	CAISGAGTRDAFF
TRBV24-1	CATSDSRGQPYQETQYF
TRBV5-6	CASSLLLSSYNEQFF
TRBV6-1	CASSEAHGRYYEQYF
TRBV10-3	CAISEGPVEDYGYTF
TRBV19	CASSHLPGPDNYGYTF
TRBV14	CASSHLTGASYNEQFF
TRBV10-3	CAISDFTGAGGYTF
TRBV12-3/TRBV12-4	CASSLKVPGLANNEQFF
TRBV28	CASLSGRAGGPETQYF
TRBV11-2	CASRTAYAAYYNSPLHF
TRBV29-1	CSVGTVRQETQYF
TRBV5-1	CASRMVRGLSETQYF
TRBV7-2	CASSTQGTYGYTF
TRBV19	CASSSGANLDTQYF
TRBV24-1	CATSDPSGSSYNEQFF
TRBV14	CASSHFRTSAYEQYF